One TCR beta chain is described in this entry. Original methodology: Cell counts per sample came from amplifying reference gene primers. Profiling relied on immunoSEQ multiplex PCR, and the TCRdb table lists in-frame clones only, not all of them. The V and J calls and the clone size are those of that table, but D and trimming were determined from the DNA. Of roughly 55,000 clones in the sample, about 78% were seen once. The CDR3 extends over 15 amino acids. CDR1 is SGHVS, CDR2 FQNEAQ, per germline. V lost 5 bases and J lost 4, with 15 bases in between. The sample is drawn from a study of blood T cell repertoires in COVID-19.

Sequenced material: peripheral blood. The chain carries TRBV7-8 and TRBJ1-5; D remains ambiguous. This receptor was taken from a man older than 75 with acute or convalescent COVID-19. CDR3 amino acids: CASSIGVSANQPQHF. The CDR3 bases are TGTGCCAGCAGCATCGGGGTTTCGGCTAATCAGCCCCAGCATTTT.